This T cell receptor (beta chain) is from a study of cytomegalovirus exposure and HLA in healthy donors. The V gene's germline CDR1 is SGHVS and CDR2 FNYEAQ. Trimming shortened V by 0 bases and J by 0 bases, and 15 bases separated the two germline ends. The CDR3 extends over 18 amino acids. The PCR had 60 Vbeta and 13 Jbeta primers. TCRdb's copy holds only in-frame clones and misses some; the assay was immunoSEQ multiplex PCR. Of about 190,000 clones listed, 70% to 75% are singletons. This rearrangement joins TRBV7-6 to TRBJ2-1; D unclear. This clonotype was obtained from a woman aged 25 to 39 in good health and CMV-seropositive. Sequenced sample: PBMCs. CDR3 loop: CASSLAFRGASSYNEQFF. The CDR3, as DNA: TGTGCCAGCAGCTTAGCGTTTAGAGGCGCGAGCTCCTACAATGAGCAGTTCTTC.